Shown below are 16 T cell receptor beta chains from a single sample sequenced in a study of T cell responses to AZD1222 COVID-19 vaccine. Only in-frame clones appear in the TCRdb table, and some are missing; sequencing was by immunoSEQ multiplex PCR. The data show 120,000 to 150,000 clones, with roughly 92% seen just once and less than 9.5% held by the top ten. Source: peripheral blood, taken 28 days after the second AZD1222 dose. These receptors originate from an adult who received the AZD1222 COVID-19 vaccine.

The rearrangement links TRBV5-1 to TRBJ2-3; the D gene is possibly TRBD1 (5 bases). Germline assignment: CDR1 SGHRS and CDR2 YFSETQ. Trimming removed 5 bases at V and 2 bases at J, with 12 bases between. CDR3 size: 14 residues. This chain's CDR3 is CASRRQTNTDTQYF. CDR3 DNA: TGCGCCAGCAGAAGACAGACCAACACAGATACGCAGTATTTT.

The chain employs TRBV7-9 and TRBJ1-6, with 10 bases matching TRBD1. CDR1 is SEHNR, CDR2 FQNEAQ, per germline (reference sequence). Unmatched junction bases numbered 7, after V lost 5 bases and J lost 9 bases. The CDR3 consists of 15 residues. CDR3 residues: CASSSRDRGSSPLHF. The CDR3 DNA follows: TGTGCCAGCAGCAGCCGGGACAGGGGTTCTTCACCCCTCCACTTT.

V and J are TRBV25-1 and TRBJ2-7; D tentatively reads TRBD1 or TRBD2 (5 bases each). The V gene's germline CDR1 is MGHDK and CDR2 SYGVNS. The CDR3 covers 13 residues. The V gene lost 6 bases and the J gene lost 10 bases, with 19 bases spanning the gap. CDR3 in DNA: TGTGCCAGCAGCCCCGGGGCAGCCAATAGACAGTACTTC. This gives the protein CASSPGAANRQYF.

The chain recombines TRBV29-1 with TRBJ1-2, with TRBD1 matching over 9 bases. Germline V CDR1 and CDR2: SQVTM, ANQGSEA. The length of the CDR3 is 14 residues. J was trimmed by 0 bases and V by 2 bases; bases with no gene match: 1. CDR3 in DNA: TGCAGCGTTGAAAGACAGGGGGCTAACTATGGCTACACCTTC. Amino acid sequence: CSVERQGANYGYTF. The complete variable domain, with remaining parts taken from reference TRBV29-1 and TRBJ1-2, reads SAVISQKPSRDICQRGTSLTIQCQVDSQVTMMFWYRQQPGQSLTLIATANQGSEATYESGFVIDKFPISRPNLTFSTLTVSNMSPEDSSIYLCSVERQGANYGYTFGSGTRLTVV.

Comments on this clone: At one boundary the junction diverges from the germline segment, which might be a read error. The chain recombines TRBV24-1 with TRBJ2-1; TRBD2 is a possible D gene (5 bases). Germline V gene data show CDR1 as KGHDR and CDR2 as SFDVKD. The CDR3 is 14 residues long. CDR3 protein: CATSDPGIRGEQFF. DNA of the CDR3: TGTGCCACAAGTGATCCTGGGATCCGGGGTGAGCAGTTCTTC.

CDR3 region: CASNPPTGSRDGYTF. The DNA for the CDR3 is TGTGCCAGCAACCCACCGACAGGGAGTCGAGATGGCTACACCTTC. The chain combines TRBV28 with TRBJ1-2, with 7 nucleotides matching TRBD1. This CDR3 spans 15 amino acids. Germline assignment: CDR1 MDHEN and CDR2 SYDVKM. The V and J ends lost 7 bases and 6 bases, in that order; junction bases with no gene match: 14.

The chain joins TRBV7-3 to TRBJ2-2; a weak D match, TRBD1 (5 bases). CDR1 is SGHTA and CDR2 is FQGTGA in the germline V gene. V gave up 5 bases and J gave up 4 bases, with 20 bases separating them. The length of the CDR3 is 17 residues. The chain's CDR3 is CASSLFPGAQGTGELFF. CDR3 nucleotides: TGTGCCAGCAGCCTATTTCCGGGCGCCCAGGGCACCGGGGAGCTGTTTTTT.

CDR3 sequence reads: CASSPEGRDTEAFF. CDR3 nucleotides: TGTGCCAGCAGCCCCGAGGGGCGGGACACTGAAGCTTTCTTT. The chain joins TRBV9 to TRBJ1-1; possible D gene TRBD1, 5 bases. V was cut by 4 bases and J by 3 bases, with 13 bases left in between. Germline V gives CDR1 SGDLS, CDR2 YYNGEE. The CDR3 spans 14 residues.

This chain links TRBV7-6 with TRBJ1-2, with D perhaps matching TRBD1 (5 bases). The CDR3 has 19 residues. Trimming cost V 5 bases and J 8 bases, with 33 bases left between them. Germline V lookup: CDR1 SGHVS, CDR2 FNYEAQ. CDR3 residues: CASSERGRSPFLVNYGYTF. In DNA, the CDR3 is TGTGCCAGCAGCGAAAGGGGCAGGAGTCCTTTCCTCGTCAATTACGGCTACACCTTC.

The rearrangement joins TRBV7-2 to TRBJ1-1; TRBD1 is a possible D gene (6 bases). The CDR3 covers 15 residues. The germline CDR1 and CDR2 sequences are SGHTA and FQGNSA. Trimming removed 5 bases from V and 0 bases from J, with 13 bases in between. CDR3 amino acids: CASSPTGHLNTEAFF. The CDR3 DNA is TGTGCCAGCAGCCCCACGGGACACCTGAACACTGAAGCTTTCTTT.

This sequence joins TRBV4-1 and TRBJ1-2; no clear D gene. Germline CDR1 and CDR2: MGHRA and YSYEKL. This CDR3 is built from 15 residues. Between the trimmed V and J ends, which lost 0 bases and 8 bases, there was a span of 16 bases. The CDR3 sequence is CASSQEVGNGEGYTF. CDR3 bases: TGCGCCAGCAGCCAAGAAGTAGGTAATGGGGAAGGCTACACCTTC.

This chain connects TRBV9 to TRBJ2-2; D tentatively fits TRBD1 or TRBD2 (7 bases each). Looked up from germline, CDR1 is SGDLS and CDR2 is YYNGEE. This CDR3 has 16 amino acids. V lost 0 bases and J 3 bases, leaving 12 bases between the germline ends. DNA of the CDR3: TGTGCCAGCAGCGTAGGACAGGGAGGGGACACCGGGGAGCTGTTTTTT. Its protein is CASSVGQGGDTGELFF. Variable domain in full (rest from reference TRBV9 and TRBJ2-2): DSGVTQTPKHLITATGQRVTLRCSPRSGDLSVYWYQQSLDQGLQFLIQYYNGEERAKGNILERFSAQQFPDLHSELNLSSLELGDSALYFCASSVGQGGDTGELFFGEGSRLTVL.

V is TRBV19 and J is TRBJ2-3, with D hard to call. The V gene's germline CDR1 is LNHDA and CDR2 SQIVND (reference sequence). The CDR3 is 16 amino acids. V was trimmed by 1 base and J by 1 base, leaving 12 bases between them. The CDR3 region has the DNA TGTGCCAGTAGTATAGTTCAAGGGAAGGGCACAGATACGCAGTATTTT. Translation: CASSIVQGKGTDTQYF.

The chain links TRBV15 to TRBJ2-3; D unclear. The germline V gene encodes CDR1 LNHNV and CDR2 YYDKDF (reference sequence). The CDR3 totals 13 residues. V was pared by 10 bases and J by 2 bases, with 13 bases between. CDR3 sequence reads: CASRARITDTQYF. CDR3 in DNA: TGTGCCAGTCGGGCCAGAATCACAGATACGCAGTATTTT.

V gene TRBV15 combines with J gene TRBJ1-3; tentative D call: TRBD1 (6 bases). V was shortened by 0 bases and J by 2 bases, with 11 bases between the two germline ends. Germline CDR1 LNHNV, CDR2 YYDKDF (reference sequence). This CDR3 is 16 amino acids long. The CDR3 sequence: CATSRDRQGTGNTIYF. In DNA, the CDR3 is TGTGCCACCAGCAGAGATCGGCAGGGGACTGGAAACACCATATATTTT. Combining the CDR3 with reference TRBV15 and TRBJ1-3 gives the whole variable domain DAMVIQNPRYQVTQFGKPVTLSCSQTLNHNVMYWYQQKSSQAPKLLFHYYDKDFNNEADTPDNFQSRRPNTSFCFLDIRSPGLGDTAMYLCATSRDRQGTGNTIYFGEGSWLTVV.

The J gene is TRBJ1-1, the V gene TRBV19, with 7 bases lining up with TRBD1. Germline V gene data show CDR1 as LNHDA and CDR2 as SQIVND (reference sequence). V lost 7 bases, J lost 0 bases, and 5 bases stayed unmatched. CDR3 length: 14 residues. The CDR3 loop is CASIDRAMNTEAFF. Written as DNA, the CDR3 is TGTGCCAGTATCGACAGGGCCATGAACACTGAAGCTTTCTTT.